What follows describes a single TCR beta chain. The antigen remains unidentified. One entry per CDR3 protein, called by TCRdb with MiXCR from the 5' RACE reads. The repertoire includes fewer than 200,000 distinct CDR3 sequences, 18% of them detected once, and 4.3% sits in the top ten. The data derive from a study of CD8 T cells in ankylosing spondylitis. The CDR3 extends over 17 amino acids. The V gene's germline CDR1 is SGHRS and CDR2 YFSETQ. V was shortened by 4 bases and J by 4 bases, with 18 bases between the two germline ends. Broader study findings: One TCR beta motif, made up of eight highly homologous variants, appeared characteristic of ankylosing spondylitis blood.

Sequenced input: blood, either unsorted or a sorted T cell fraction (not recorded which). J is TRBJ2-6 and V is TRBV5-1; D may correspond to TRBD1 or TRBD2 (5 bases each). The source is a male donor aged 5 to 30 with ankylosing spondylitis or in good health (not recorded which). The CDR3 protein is CASSPGTPQVGANVLTF. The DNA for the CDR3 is TGCGCCAGCAGCCCTGGGACCCCCCAGGTAGGGGCCAACGTCCTGACTTTC.